Sequencing of this T cell receptor (beta chain) was carried out in a study of CD8+ T cells in alopecia areata. Sorting separated CD25+CD127- cells from the CD4+ cells of 4 or 5 patients. Researchers picked out CD4+ and CD8+ T cells from PBMCs by sorting. RNA was isolated and reverse transcribed to cDNA, the sequencing template. Using immunoSEQ multiplex PCR, the repertoire was profiled, and TCRdb retains in-frame clones only, with some absent. The data contain approximately 40,000 clones, more than 50% of them singletons. A few counts support this clone. The CDR3 is made up of 14 amino acids. The clonotype comes from a human donor with alopecia areata. The specimen sequenced was CD4+ Tregs sorted from blood. J is TRBJ1-2 and V is TRBV12-1; the table calls TRBD1, which could not be checked here. TRBV12-1 is an annotated pseudogene. In DNA, the CDR3 is TGTGCCAGCAGCTTTGCGCCCAGTTACTATGGCTACACCTTC. Amino acids: CASSFAPSYYGYTF.